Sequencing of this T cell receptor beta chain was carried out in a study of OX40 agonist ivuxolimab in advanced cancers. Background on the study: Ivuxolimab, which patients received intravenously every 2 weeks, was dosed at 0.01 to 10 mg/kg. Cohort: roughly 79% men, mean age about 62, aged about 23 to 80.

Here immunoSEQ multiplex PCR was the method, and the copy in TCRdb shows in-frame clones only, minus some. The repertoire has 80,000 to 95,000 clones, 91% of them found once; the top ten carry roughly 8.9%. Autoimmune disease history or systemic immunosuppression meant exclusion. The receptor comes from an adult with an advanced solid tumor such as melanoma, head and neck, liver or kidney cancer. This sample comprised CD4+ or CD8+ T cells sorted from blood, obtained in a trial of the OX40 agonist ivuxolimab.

The DNA of the CDR3 is TGCGCCAGCAGTCAAAGTGCCCCCCGACAGGGTGAGGCTTCACCCCTCCACTTT. This gives the protein CASSQSAPRQGEASPLHF. This chain links TRBV23-1 with TRBJ1-6; 7 positions match TRBD1. TRBV23-1 is placed among ORFs of uncertain function. The CDR3 spans 18 residues. V lost 2 bases, J lost 9 bases, and 16 bases stayed unmatched.